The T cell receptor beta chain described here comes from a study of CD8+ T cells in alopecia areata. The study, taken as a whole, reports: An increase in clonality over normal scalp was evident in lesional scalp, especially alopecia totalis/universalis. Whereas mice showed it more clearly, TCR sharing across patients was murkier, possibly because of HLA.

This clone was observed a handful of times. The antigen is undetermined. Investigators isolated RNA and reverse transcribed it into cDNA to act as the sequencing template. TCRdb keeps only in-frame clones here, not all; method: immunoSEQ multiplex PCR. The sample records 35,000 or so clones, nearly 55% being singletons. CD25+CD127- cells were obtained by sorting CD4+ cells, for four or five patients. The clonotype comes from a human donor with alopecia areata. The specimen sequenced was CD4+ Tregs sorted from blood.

This chain's CDR3 is CASSYSGRSNYGYTF. The CDR3 nucleotides are TGTGCCAGCAGTTACTCCGGGCGATCAAACTATGGCTACACCTTC. The chain couples TRBV6-5 to TRBJ1-2, with unresolved D. CDR1 is MNHEY and CDR2 is SVGAGI in the germline V gene. This CDR3 region has 15 residues. V lost 0 bases to trimming and J lost 2 bases, with 10 bases between them.